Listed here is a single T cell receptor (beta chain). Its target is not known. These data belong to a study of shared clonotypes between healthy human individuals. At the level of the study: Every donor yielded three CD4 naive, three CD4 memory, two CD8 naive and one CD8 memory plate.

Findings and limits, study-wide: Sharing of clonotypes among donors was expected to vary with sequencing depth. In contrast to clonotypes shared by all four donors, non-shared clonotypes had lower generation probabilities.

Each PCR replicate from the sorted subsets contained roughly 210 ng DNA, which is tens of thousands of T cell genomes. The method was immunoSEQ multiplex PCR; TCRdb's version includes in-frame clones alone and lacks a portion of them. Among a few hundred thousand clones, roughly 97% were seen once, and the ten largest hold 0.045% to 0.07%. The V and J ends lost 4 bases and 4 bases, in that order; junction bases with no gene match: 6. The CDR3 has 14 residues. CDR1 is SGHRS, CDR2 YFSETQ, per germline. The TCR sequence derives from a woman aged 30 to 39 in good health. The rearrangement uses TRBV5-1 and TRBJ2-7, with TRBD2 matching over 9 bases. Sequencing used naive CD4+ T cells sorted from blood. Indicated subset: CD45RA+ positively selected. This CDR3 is CASSDASGKYEQYF. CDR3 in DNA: TGCGCCAGCAGCGACGCTAGCGGGAAATACGAGCAGTACTTC.